This note documents a single T cell receptor beta chain sequence. This entry is derived from a study of cytomegalovirus exposure and HLA in healthy donors. Turning to the study itself: Of some 410 genotyped donors, roughly 80% grouped in the Caucasian-associated ancestry cluster.

The PCR was carried out with 60 Vbeta primers and 13 Jbeta primers. Repertoires were generated with immunoSEQ multiplex PCR, while TCRdb's copy carries only in-frame clones and drops some. Here the sample spans some 140,000 clones, approximately 70% being singletons. The CDR3 loop spans 14 amino acids. Germline loops: CDR1 SQVTM, CDR2 ANQGSEA. V gave up 0 bases and J gave up 7 bases; unmatched junction bases: 8. The sequencing input was PBMCs. This rearrangement joins TRBV29-1 to TRBJ1-2; TRBD1 agrees at 7 bases. The receptor was isolated from a woman in her forties in good health and CMV-seronegative. The CDR3 DNA reads as TGCAGCGTTGAAGATGGCGGCAGGGGGTTTGGCTACACCTTC. It yields the protein CSVEDGGRGFGYTF.